The TCR beta chain described here comes from a study of long-term antiretroviral therapy in people with HIV. The CDR3 is 13 residues long. V was clipped by 6 bases and J by 2 bases, with 10 bases between them. Germline values: CDR1 SEHNR, CDR2 FQNEAQ (reference sequence). Runs used v3.0 of the immunoSEQ assay and were done at survey level. TCRdb's table, derived via immunoSEQ multiplex PCR, lists solely in-frame clones and lacks some. Among 15,000 to 20,000 clones listed, 80% to 90% were seen once. This clone is termed medium-sized (0.01 to 0.1%). The gene calls are TRBV7-9 and TRBJ1-1; D is ambiguous. The starting material was unsorted PBMCs, obtained 0.1 years after starting antiretroviral therapy. This TCR derives from a man aged 18 to 35 with HIV. CDR3 nucleotide sequence: TGTGCCAGCAGTCCAGAGCTTAACACTGAAGCTTTCTTT. This translates into CASSPELNTEAFF.